The clone carrying this T cell receptor (beta chain) showed up many times. As yet, its antigen is unknown. Germline trimming cut 5 bases from V and 3 bases from J; bases unmatched to any gene: 8. CDR1 and CDR2 (germline): SGHAT, FQNNGV. There are 16 residues in the CDR3. The source of the sample is a study of spatial heterogeneity in lung cancer. Overall study results and limits: It was found that expanded intratumoral alpha and beta TCR counts tracked tumor mutation counts.

TCRdb processed the 5' RACE reads anew with MiXCR; each CDR3 protein has one entry. Of 18,000 or so distinct CDR3 sequences in the sample, around 6% were seen once. Time point described: sample taken at primary tumor resection. This specimen consisted of lung tumor tissue, obtained at surgery. The receptor was derived from a female donor with early-stage non-small cell lung cancer. This chain joins TRBV11-2 and TRBJ2-1; 9 nucleotides align to TRBD2. CDR3 region: CASSTRRLAVYNEQFF. CDR3 DNA sequence: TGTGCCAGCAGCACGCGCAGACTAGCGGTCTACAATGAGCAGTTCTTC.